Each of the 31 T cell receptor beta chains below was sequenced from the same sample in a study of response to subunit inactivated influenza vaccine. One entry per CDR3 protein results from TCRdb running MiXCR on the RT-PCR reads. This repertoire shows around 320,000 distinct CDR3 sequences, about 20% found once; its top ten account for 10%. The specimen comprised PBMCs from blood, sampled approximately 20 months after vaccination. Receptors originate from a man between 50 and 69 years old who received an inactivated influenza vaccine.

This clonotype was observed a handful of times. The chain recombines TRBV4-2 with TRBJ2-2; possibly TRBD1 for D (5 bases). The CDR3 is 16 residues long. V was clipped by 1 base and J by 5 bases, with 14 bases between them. The V gene's germline CDR1 is LGHNA and CDR2 YNFKEQ. The chain's CDR3 is CASSQAPGKGTGELFF. In DNA, the CDR3 is TGTGCCAGCAGCCAAGCGCCAGGGAAAGGAACCGGGGAGCTGTTTTTT.

Here the CDR3 DNA reads TGTGCCAGCAGCGAGGGACAGGGCGGGGGCACAGATACGCAGTATTTT. This codes for CASSEGQGGGTDTQYF. The chain joins TRBV9 to TRBJ2-3; TRBD1 matches 9 bases. From germline, CDR1 is SGDLS and CDR2 YYNGEE. V lost 3 bases, J lost 1 base, and 6 bases stayed unmatched. CDR3 length equals 16 residues.

This clonotype was seen only a few times. This chain links TRBV28 with TRBJ2-7; the match to TRBD2 covers 10 bases. The CDR3 is 15 residues long. V shed 1 base and J 4 bases; nucleotides not matched to a gene: 4. Germline V gives CDR1 MDHEN, CDR2 SYDVKM. Written as DNA, the CDR3 is TGTGCCAGCAGTTTATACCCGGGACTAGCGTACGAGCAGTACTTC. Its protein is CASSLYPGLAYEQYF.

This clonotype was found a few times. The chain couples TRBV7-9 to TRBJ2-2; D is possibly TRBD2 (5 bases). The V gene's germline CDR1 is SEHNR and CDR2 FQNEAQ (reference sequence). The V gene lost 5 bases and the J gene lost 1 base, with 11 bases spanning the gap. The CDR3 length is 15 residues. CDR3 loop: CASSRGPGNTGELFF. In DNA form, the CDR3 reads TGTGCCAGCAGCCGCGGGCCCGGGAACACCGGGGAGCTGTTTTTT. The full variable domain, in which reference TRBV7-9 and TRBJ2-2 provide the parts outside the CDR3, is DTGVSQNPRHKITKRGQNVTFRCDPISEHNRLYWYRQTLGQGPEFLTYFQNEAQLEKSRLLSDRFSAERPKGSFSTLEIQRTEQGDSAMYLCASSRGPGNTGELFFGEGSRLTVL.

The J gene is TRBJ2-1, the V gene TRBV12-3 or TRBV12-4, with 8 bases that match TRBD1. This CDR3 is 14 amino acids long. Germline trimming cut 7 bases from V and 10 bases from J; bases unmatched to any gene: 12. The CDR3 spells CASTPLQGAGEQFF. CDR3 DNA sequence: TGTGCCAGCACCCCACTCCAGGGGGCCGGGGAGCAGTTCTTC.

This clonotype was counted a few times. The J gene is TRBJ1-6, the V gene TRBV4-1; 7 bases agree with TRBD1. V trimming: 4 bases; J trimming: 14 bases; junction bases outside the gene matches: 14. The germline gives CDR1 MGHRA, CDR2 YSYEKL. The CDR3 covers 15 residues. The chain's CDR3 is CASSPWGTALWSLHF. The CDR3 nucleotides read TGCGCCAGCAGCCCCTGGGGGACAGCCCTCTGGTCCCTCCACTTT.

This clonotype has at least ten counts. The chain carries TRBV4-3 and TRBJ1-1; the D gene is possibly TRBD1 (5 bases). CDR1 LGHNA and CDR2 YSLEER come from the germline V gene. The CDR3 covers 16 residues. Trimming took off 0 bases at V and 6 bases at J, with 17 bases between the two ends. In DNA, the CDR3 is TGCGCCAGCAGCCAAGACTTGGGGGGTTCGACCGCTGAAGCTTTCTTT. Translating it yields CASSQDLGGSTAEAFF.

This chain uses TRBV7-2 with TRBJ2-3; D call uncertain. This CDR3 is 16 amino acids long. Germline lookup yields CDR1 SGHTA and CDR2 FQGNSA. V shed 5 bases and J shed 0 bases, with 15 bases lying between them. CDR3 amino acids: CASSERWFPSTDTQYF. The CDR3 DNA is TGTGCCAGCAGCGAACGTTGGTTCCCAAGCACAGATACGCAGTATTTT.

This clonotype was counted at least ten times. This sequence joins TRBV5-5 and TRBJ1-3, with unresolved D. Germline V CDR1 and CDR2: SGHKS, YYEKEE (reference sequence). This CDR3 region has 16 residues. The V end was cut by 0 bases, the J end by 4 bases, with 14 bases between. In nucleotides, the CDR3 is TGTGCCAGCAGCTTGGGACTGTTATCGGACGGAAACACCATATATTTT. Amino acid sequence: CASSLGLLSDGNTIYF.

In this sample, this clonotype turned up a few times. This chain joins TRBV4-2 and TRBJ1-5, with 7 nucleotides matching TRBD1. V dropped 1 base and J dropped 6; count of bases not matched to a gene: 9. Germline values: CDR1 LGHNA, CDR2 YNFKEQ. This CDR3 has 16 residues. The CDR3 sequence is CASSQVLRGNGQPQHF. The CDR3 nucleotides read TGTGCCAGCAGCCAAGTGCTCAGGGGGAACGGTCAGCCCCAGCATTTT.

Only a few counts were recorded for this clonotype. The chain links TRBV20-1 to TRBJ1-2; no clear D. In germline, CDR1 is DFQATT, CDR2 SNEGSKA (reference sequence). V dropped 3 bases and J dropped 2 bases, with 7 bases sitting between them. CDR3 size: 12 residues. Here the CDR3 DNA reads TGCAGTGCTAGTAGGGAAAACTATGGCTACACCTTC. Encoded protein: CSASRENYGYTF.

This clonotype was picked up a small number of times. The chain is built from TRBV20-1 and TRBJ1-1; D ambiguous. V lost 0 bases to trimming and J lost 0 bases, with 14 bases between them. Germline V gene lookup returns CDR1 DFQATT and CDR2 SNEGSKA (reference sequence). The CDR3 spans 16 residues. The CDR3 region has the DNA TGCAGTGCTAGAGATCTCCTGGGCCCTTTGAACACTGAAGCTTTCTTT. It is translated as CSARDLLGPLNTEAFF.

This clonotype was seen a few times. The chain is built from TRBV20-1 and TRBJ2-5; 8 bases line up with TRBD1. Germline trimming cut 6 bases from V and 5 bases from J; bases unmatched to any gene: 14. The CDR3 has 15 residues. Germline V gene sequence: CDR1 DFQATT, CDR2 SNEGSKA (reference sequence). The CDR3 is CSATLRGQGWETQYF. The DNA for the CDR3 is TGCAGTGCCACCTTGAGAGGACAGGGATGGGAGACCCAGTACTTC.

The rearrangement links TRBV28 to TRBJ1-1; 7 positions agree with TRBD1. The junction had 6 bases not matched to a gene; V was cut back by 1 base and J by 4 bases. Germline lookup yields CDR1 MDHEN and CDR2 SYDVKM. The CDR3 is 15 residues long. The CDR3 DNA reads TGTGCCAGCAGTTTATCTTACAGGGGAACCACTGAAGCTTTCTTT. This codes for CASSLSYRGTTEAFF.

V usage is TRBV12-3 or TRBV12-4 and J usage is TRBJ2-3; 8 positions match TRBD1. The CDR3 has 13 amino acids. V dropped 5 bases and J dropped 10; count of bases not matched to a gene: 8. CDR3 residues: CASSPGQGQAQYF. In DNA, the CDR3 is TGTGCCAGCAGTCCAGGACAGGGACAGGCGCAGTATTTT.

This clonotype was picked up a small number of times. The gene calls are TRBV10-3 and TRBJ1-5, with 10 bases lining up with TRBD1. The germline V gene has CDR1 ENHRY and CDR2 SYGVKD. Germline trimming cut 3 bases from V and 0 bases from J; bases unmatched to any gene: 5. The CDR3 has 17 amino acids. CDR3 residues: CAISDSGTGDSNQPQHF. The CDR3 DNA sequence: TGTGCCATCAGTGACTCCGGGACAGGGGATAGCAATCAGCCCCAGCATTTT.

J is TRBJ2-7 and V is TRBV4-1, with TRBD1 matching over 9 bases. J gave up 1 base and V 1 base, and 5 bases lay outside the gene matches. Germline CDR1 MGHRA, CDR2 YSYEKL. This CDR3 contains 16 residues. CDR3 amino acids: CASSQGSGTGSYEQYF. CDR3 bases: TGCGCCAGCAGCCAAGGCTCCGGGACAGGGTCCTACGAGCAGTACTTC.

The chain uses TRBV7-2 and TRBJ1-2; D unresolved. The V and J ends lost 1 base and 8 bases respectively, with 8 bases between them. CDR1 and CDR2 from the germline V gene are SGHTA and FQGNSA. The length of the CDR3 is 12 residues. The CDR3 region has the DNA TGTGCCAGCAGCTTAGAGGGTTGGGGCTACACCTTC. Residues: CASSLEGWGYTF.

The chain couples TRBV27 to TRBJ1-6; a weak D match, TRBD1 (5 bases). In germline, CDR1 is MNHEY, CDR2 SMNVEV (reference sequence). V was clipped by 3 bases and J by 9 bases, with 12 bases between them. The CDR3 is 14 residues long. The CDR3 reads CASSFEGIGSPLHF. CDR3 coding DNA: TGTGCCAGCAGTTTTGAGGGGATCGGTTCACCCCTCCACTTT.

V is TRBV5-1 and J is TRBJ2-1; 7 bases match TRBD2. The CDR3 has 14 residues. V lost 9 bases to trimming and J lost 8 bases; unmatched junction nucleotides: 14. CDR1 SGHRS and CDR2 YFSETQ come from the germline V gene. CDR3 amino acids: CAKPTSSVVYEQFF. In DNA, the CDR3 is TGCGCCAAACCGACTAGCAGCGTGGTCTATGAGCAGTTCTTC.

This clonotype was detected many times. The V and J genes are TRBV6-1 and TRBJ1-5; D not certain. The V and J ends lost 5 bases and 4 bases respectively, with 9 bases between them. The CDR3 extends over 13 amino acids. Germline V gene sequence: CDR1 MNHNS, CDR2 SASEGT. CDR3 DNA sequence: TGTGCCAGCAGTCGGACGGTGAATCAGCCCCAGCATTTT. It encodes CASSRTVNQPQHF.

The V gene is TRBV7-9, the J gene TRBJ1-5; D gene ambiguous. Looked up from germline, CDR1 is SEHNR and CDR2 is FQNEAQ (reference sequence). V dropped 5 bases and J dropped 2 bases, with 13 bases sitting between them. The CDR3 runs to 15 residues. CDR3 amino acids: CASSPGGFGNQPQHF. In nucleotides, the CDR3 is TGTGCCAGCAGCCCCGGTGGGTTTGGCAATCAGCCCCAGCATTTT.

The chain recombines TRBV24-1 with TRBJ2-3; D is unresolved. The V gene lost 2 bases and the J gene lost 3 bases, with 17 bases spanning the gap. CDR1 and CDR2 from the germline V gene are KGHDR and SFDVKD. The CDR3 length is 17 residues. CDR3 in amino acids: CATSDSGPSLGTDTQYF. The CDR3 DNA reads TGTGCCACCAGTGATTCTGGGCCCTCGTTGGGGACAGATACGCAGTATTTT.

This clonotype appeared many times. The genes are TRBV5-6 and TRBJ2-1, with 11 bases lining up with TRBD2. The CDR3 runs to 15 residues. V lost 4 bases and J lost 4; bases outside the gene matches: 4. Looked up from germline, CDR1 is SGHDT and CDR2 is YYEEEE. The CDR3 loop reads CASSTGTSGYNEQFF. CDR3 in DNA: TGTGCCAGCAGCACCGGGACTAGCGGATACAATGAGCAGTTCTTC. The variable domain in full, with the rest retrieved from reference TRBV5-6 and TRBJ2-1, is DAGVTQSPTHLIKTRGQQVTLRCSPKSGHDTVSWYQQALGQGPQFIFQYYEEEERQRGNFPDRFSGHQFPNYSSELNVNALLLGDSALYLCASSTGTSGYNEQFFGPGTRLTVL.

The chain joins TRBV27 to TRBJ1-6; D gene uncertain. Germline V gene data show CDR1 as MNHEY and CDR2 as SMNVEV (reference sequence). Trimming removed 5 bases at V and 6 bases at J, with 17 bases between. The CDR3 has 16 residues. CDR3 sequence (DNA): TGTGCCAGCAGTCCACCCCCACAGCGAACTAATTCACCCCTCCACTTT. This translates into CASSPPPQRTNSPLHF.

The chain has TRBV19 and TRBJ2-7, with TRBD1 identical over 11 bases. This CDR3 has 15 residues. Looked up from germline, CDR1 is LNHDA and CDR2 is SQIVND (reference sequence). Unmatched junction bases numbered 9, after V lost 5 bases and J lost 6 bases. The CDR3 loop is CASSPPPGTGGEQYF. Written as DNA, the CDR3 is TGTGCCAGTAGTCCCCCTCCCGGGACAGGGGGCGAGCAGTACTTC.

This clonotype was observed a few times. V gene TRBV7-9 combines with J gene TRBJ1-1; tentatively, D is TRBD1 (6 bases). CDR1 is SEHNR, CDR2 FQNEAQ, per germline (reference sequence). The CDR3 spans 14 residues. V lost 5 bases to trimming and J lost 1 base, with 11 bases between them. In DNA, the CDR3 is TGTGCCAGCAGCGTAGGGACATCGAACACTGAAGCTTTCTTT. Its translation: CASSVGTSNTEAFF. Variable domain in full (rest from reference TRBV7-9 and TRBJ1-1): DTGVSQNPRHKITKRGQNVTFRCDPISEHNRLYWYRQTLGQGPEFLTYFQNEAQLEKSRLLSDRFSAERPKGSFSTLEIQRTEQGDSAMYLCASSVGTSNTEAFFGQGTRLTVV.

The rearrangement joins TRBV10-3 to TRBJ1-5; D gene unclear. Trimming left V 6 bases short and J 0 bases short, with 18 bases between. This CDR3 is 17 amino acids long. Germline assignment: CDR1 ENHRY and CDR2 SYGVKD. CDR3 amino acids: CAISSGFPRDSNQPQHF. Here the CDR3 DNA reads TGTGCCATCAGCTCGGGGTTTCCACGGGATAGCAATCAGCCCCAGCATTTT.

V is TRBV2 and J is TRBJ2-3; TRBD1 matches 11 bases. CDR1 SNHLY and CDR2 FYNNEI come from the germline V gene. This CDR3 is built from 15 residues. J was trimmed by 7 bases and V by 8 bases; bases with no gene match: 11. DNA for the CDR3: TGTGCCAGCGGGAACCCGGGACAGGGGGGGAATACGCAGTATTTT. It translates to CASGNPGQGGNTQYF.

This clonotype was detected many times. J is TRBJ1-4 and V is TRBV27; D is unclear. The CDR3 is made up of 15 amino acids. Germline lookup yields CDR1 MNHEY and CDR2 SMNVEV (reference sequence). V shed 2 bases and J shed 7 bases, with 14 bases lying between them. CDR3 protein: CASSLEDPRSEKLFF. CDR3 in DNA: TGTGCCAGCAGTTTAGAGGACCCGCGGAGTGAAAAACTGTTTTTT.

This chain links TRBV20-1 with TRBJ2-7, with D possibly TRBD2 on 5 matching bases. The CDR3 covers 14 residues. The germline V gene has CDR1 DFQATT and CDR2 SNEGSKA (reference sequence). Trimming shortened V by 5 bases and J by 6 bases, and 20 bases separated the two germline ends. CDR3 region: CSAVLAGVFPEQYF. Written as DNA, the CDR3 is TGCAGTGCTGTCCTTGCGGGCGTCTTTCCCGAGCAGTACTTC.